This TCR beta chain was observed in a study of blood T cells in healthy people across ages. Isolating PBMCs gave at least 6.5 million of these cells per sample. Of note for this clonotype: Its antigen remains unidentified.

The CDR3 has 15 residues. From germline, CDR1 is DFQATT and CDR2 SNEGSKA (reference sequence). J lost 7 bases, V lost 5 bases, and 12 bases had no gene match. Together with a sample-barcoded 5' primer, a J-beta primer mix was included in a second PCR lasting about 6 to 11 cycles. TCRdb analysed the 5' RACE reads with MiXCR anew, one entry per CDR3 protein. The sample holds more than 650,000 distinct CDR3 sequences, approximately 24% seen once. Findings and limits, study-wide: Estimates drawn from one million T cells were deemed to understate diversity.

The sample was also linked to a second study, of T cells of mothers and their children. Per that study: The donors comprised roughly 6 children and their three healthy Caucasian mothers. Over 9.5 million TCR beta CDR3 reads were obtained from each mother, and 2.5 million to 3.5 million from each child.

The specimen sequenced was blood. The chain has TRBV20-1 and TRBJ2-1, with 9 bases identical to TRBD1. This TCR was sampled from a boy between 10 and 17 years old in good health. CDR3 protein: CSALYRGRRRNEQFF. The CDR3 DNA is TGCAGTGCTTTATACAGGGGGCGCCGGAGAAATGAGCAGTTCTTC.